This entry lists 11 T cell receptor beta chains sequenced from one sample in a study of cytomegalovirus exposure and HLA in healthy donors. 13 Jbeta primers and 60 Vbeta primers were used for the PCR. Using immunoSEQ multiplex PCR, the repertoire was profiled, and TCRdb retains in-frame clones only, with some absent. Of over 110,000 clones in the sample, more than 75% were seen once. The sample was PBMCs. These receptor sequences come from a female donor in good health and CMV-seronegative.

This clone has a handful of counts. The rearrangement joins TRBV19 to TRBJ1-6; D ambiguous. Germline V lookup: CDR1 LNHDA, CDR2 SQIVND (reference sequence). V lost 0 bases to trimming and J lost 7 bases, with 4 bases between them. CDR3 length: 13 residues. The CDR3 here is CASSIDRNSPLHF. The CDR3 DNA reads as TGTGCCAGTAGTATAGACAGAAATTCACCCCTCCACTTT.

V gene TRBV5-1 combines with J gene TRBJ2-3; 7 positions agree with TRBD1. Trimming removed 0 bases from V and 6 bases from J; junction bases left unmatched: 4. The CDR3 sequence is 14 residues long. Germline CDR1 and CDR2: SGHRS and YFSETQ. The CDR3 nucleotides read TGCGCCAGCAGCTTGGAGGGGGCTTTGGATACGCAGTATTTT. Its protein is CASSLEGALDTQYF.

The DNA for the CDR3 is TGTGCCGGGACAGGGTTCCACGAGCAGTACTTC. Encoded protein: CAGTGFHEQYF. The chain uses TRBV30 and TRBJ2-7, with TRBD1 identical over 9 bases. CDR1 GTSNPN and CDR2 SVGIG come from the germline V gene (reference sequence). The CDR3 consists of 11 residues. After removal of 8 bases from V and 5 bases from J, the junction contained 4 bases not matched to a gene.

This clone occurred once. This rearrangement joins TRBV7-2 to TRBJ1-1; the D gene is possibly TRBD1 (6 bases). The ends were cut back, 4 bases at V and 2 bases at J, with 11 bases in the middle. The CDR3 covers 14 residues. Germline loops: CDR1 SGHTA, CDR2 FQGNSA. In nucleotides, the CDR3 is TGTGCCAGCAGCTCCGGGACACTTAACACTGAAGCTTTCTTT. This encodes CASSSGTLNTEAFF.

This rearrangement joins TRBV7-2 to TRBJ1-5; D is unresolved. V lost 4 bases to trimming and J lost 6 bases, with 4 bases between them. In germline, CDR1 is SGHTA, CDR2 FQGNSA. The CDR3 loop spans 11 amino acids. CDR3 sequence: CASSSGQPQHF. The DNA of the CDR3 is TGTGCCAGCAGCTCCGGTCAGCCCCAGCATTTT.

A word on this clone: At one end, the junction sequence differs from germline, possibly due to a read error. The J gene is TRBJ1-6, the V gene TRBV10-3; 7 bases agree with TRBD1. CDR1 is ENHRY and CDR2 is SYGVKD in the germline V gene. The CDR3 sequence is 15 residues long. CDR3 amino acids: CAISERGPYNSALHF. The CDR3 nucleotides are TGTGCCATCAGTGAAAGGGGGCCCTATAATTCAGCCCTCCACTTT.

The chain recombines TRBV19 with TRBJ1-6; D remains unclear. The germline V gene has CDR1 LNHDA and CDR2 SQIVND (reference sequence). The CDR3 loop spans 13 amino acids. The ends were cut back, 4 bases at V and 7 bases at J, with 8 bases in the middle. The CDR3: CASSRQLNSPLHF. In DNA, the CDR3 is TGTGCCAGTAGTAGGCAGTTGAATTCACCCCTCCACTTT.

This clone appeared a few times. The rearrangement uses TRBV5-6 and TRBJ1-1, with D maybe TRBD1 (5 bases). CDR3 length equals 15 residues. CDR1 and CDR2 (germline): SGHDT, YYEEEE. V shed 1 base and J shed 0 bases, with 10 bases lying between them. The DNA of the CDR3 is TGTGCCAGCAGCTTGATCGACAGCATGAACACTGAAGCTTTCTTT. Amino acids: CASSLIDSMNTEAFF. Filled out from reference TRBV5-6 and TRBJ1-1, the complete variable domain reads DAGVTQSPTHLIKTRGQQVTLRCSPKSGHDTVSWYQQALGQGPQFIFQYYEEEERQRGNFPDRFSGHQFPNYSSELNVNALLLGDSALYLCASSLIDSMNTEAFFGQGTRLTVV.

This sequence joins TRBV2 and TRBJ1-2; no reliable D call. The CDR3 totals 14 residues. The ends were cut back, 1 base at V and 6 bases at J, with 12 bases in the middle. Germline CDR1 reads SNHLY; CDR2 reads FYNNEI. This CDR3 reads CASSEGTGFNGYTF. CDR3 bases: TGTGCCAGCAGTGAAGGAACGGGTTTTAATGGCTACACCTTC.

The CDR3, as DNA: TGTGCCAGCAGCGTAGATGGGGACATCGGCCCCCACTCTGAAGCTTTCTTT. As protein: CASSVDGDIGPHSEAFF. The chain recombines TRBV9 with TRBJ1-1; D is perhaps TRBD1 (6 bases). The CDR3 length is 17 residues. Trimming took 0 bases from V and 6 from J, leaving 21 bases between them. Germline CDR1 is SGDLS and CDR2 is YYNGEE.

CDR3 loop: CASSLGSSGVSTDTQYF. The CDR3 coding sequence is TGTGCCAGCAGCTTAGGTTCTAGCGGGGTTAGCACAGATACGCAGTATTTT. The J gene is TRBJ2-3, the V gene TRBV7-2; 9 positions match TRBD2. With 1 base clipped from V and 0 bases from J, the junction kept 5 bases outside the gene matches. The germline gives CDR1 SGHTA, CDR2 FQGNSA. There are 17 residues in the CDR3.